This TCR beta chain was captured by sequencing in a study of T cell responses to AZD1222 COVID-19 vaccine. Study-wide points: Reports indicate that nearly half of spike-specific TCRs are directed at unmutated variant regions.

Repertoires were generated with immunoSEQ multiplex PCR, while TCRdb's copy carries only in-frame clones and drops some. The sample includes 90,000 to 120,000 clones, over 80% of them seen just once. Second-dose timings of about 4 or about 12 weeks were pooled. The CDR3 runs 16 residues. Comments on this clone: Its antigen is as yet unknown.

The V and J genes are TRBV21-1 and TRBJ2-2. TRBV21-1 is reported as a pseudogene. The sample here was peripheral blood, taken 28 days after the second AZD1222 dose. The TCR sequence derives from an adult who received the AZD1222 COVID-19 vaccine. This CDR3 is CASSSSGGVSTGELFF. The DNA of the CDR3 is TGTGCCAGCAGCTCATCCGGGGGCGTAAGCACCGGGGAGCTGTTTTTT.